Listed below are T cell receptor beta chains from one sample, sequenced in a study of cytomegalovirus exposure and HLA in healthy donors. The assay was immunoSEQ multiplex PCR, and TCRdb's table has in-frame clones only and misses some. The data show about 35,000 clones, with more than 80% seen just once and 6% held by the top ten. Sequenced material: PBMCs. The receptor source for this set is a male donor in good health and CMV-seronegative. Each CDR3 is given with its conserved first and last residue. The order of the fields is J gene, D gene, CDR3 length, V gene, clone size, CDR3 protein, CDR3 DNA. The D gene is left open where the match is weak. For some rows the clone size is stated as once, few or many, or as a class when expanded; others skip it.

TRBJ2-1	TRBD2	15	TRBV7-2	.	CASRGLAGGPHEQFF	TGTGCCAGCCGAGGACTAGCGGGAGGGCCACATGAGCAGTTCTTC
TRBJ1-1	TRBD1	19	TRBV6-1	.	CASSEVAGGQGLLNTEAFF	TGTGCCAGCAGTGAAGTAGCGGGGGGACAGGGTTTGTTGAACACTGAAGCTTTCTTT
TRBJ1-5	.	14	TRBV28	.	CASAYRELNQPQHF	TGTGCCAGCGCGTACAGGGAGTTAAATCAGCCCCAGCATTTT
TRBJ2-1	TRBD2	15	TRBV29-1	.	CSAVGGSGGAMEQFF	TGCAGCGCTGTAGGGGGAAGCGGGGGGGCTATGGAGCAGTTCTTC
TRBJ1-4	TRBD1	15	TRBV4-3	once	CASSPGDRDSEKLFF	TGCGCCAGCAGCCCCGGAGACAGGGATAGTGAAAAACTGTTTTTT
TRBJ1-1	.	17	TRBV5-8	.	CASRPYFGGALSTEAFF	TGTGCCAGCAGACCCTATTTTGGGGGCGCCCTTTCCACTGAAGCTTTCTTT
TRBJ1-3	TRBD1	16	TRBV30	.	CAWSVRGQISGNTIYF	TGTGCCTGGAGTGTACGGGGACAGATCTCTGGAAACACCATATATTTT
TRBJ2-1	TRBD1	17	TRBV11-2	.	CASSLQGGPKSYNEQFF	TGTGCCAGCAGCCTACAAGGGGGCCCAAAATCCTACAATGAGCAGTTCTTC
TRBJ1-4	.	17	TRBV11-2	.	CASSNTYSRTTNEKLFF	TGTGCCAGCAGCAATACATATTCGAGGACAACTAATGAAAAACTGTTTTTT
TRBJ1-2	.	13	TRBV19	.	CASSYRTEYGYTF	TGTGCCAGTAGTTACAGGACAGAATATGGCTACACCTTC
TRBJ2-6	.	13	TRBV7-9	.	CAKGGSGANVLTF	TGTGCGAAAGGGGGCTCTGGGGCCAACGTCCTGACTTTC
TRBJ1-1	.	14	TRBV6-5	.	CASRLGTGNTEAFF	TGTGCCAGCAGGCTAGGCACAGGGAACACTGAAGCTTTCTTT
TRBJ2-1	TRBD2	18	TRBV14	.	CASSLGTSGGTLYNEQFF	TGTGCCAGCAGCCTCGGGACTAGCGGGGGTACCCTTTACAATGAGCAGTTCTTC
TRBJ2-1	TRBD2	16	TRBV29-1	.	CSEGLAGLSSYNEQFF	TGCAGCGAAGGACTAGCGGGGCTGAGCTCCTACAATGAGCAGTTCTTC
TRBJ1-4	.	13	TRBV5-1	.	CASSFGVNEKLFF	TGCGCCAGCAGCTTCGGGGTTAATGAAAAACTGTTTTTT
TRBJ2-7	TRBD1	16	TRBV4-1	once	CASSQGEGTGSHEQYF	TGCGCCAGCAGCCAAGGAGAGGGGACAGGGTCCCACGAGCAGTACTTC
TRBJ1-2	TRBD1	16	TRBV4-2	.	CASSQDLGQANYGYTF	TGTGCCAGCAGCCAAGATTTGGGACAGGCTAACTATGGCTACACCTTC
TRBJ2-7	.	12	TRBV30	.	CAWSHSSYEQYF	TGTGCCTGGAGTCACTCTTCCTACGAGCAGTACTTC
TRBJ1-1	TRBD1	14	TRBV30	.	CAWSQGQGNTEAFF	TGTGCCTGGAGTCAGGGACAGGGGAACACTGAAGCTTTCTTT
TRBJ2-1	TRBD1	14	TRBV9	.	CASSGGQGVDEQFF	TGTGCCAGCAGCGGAGGACAGGGGGTGGATGAGCAGTTCTTC
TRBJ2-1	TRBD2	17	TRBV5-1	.	CASSLGLLAGLYNEQFF	TGCGCCAGCAGCTTGGGTCTGCTAGCGGGACTATACAATGAGCAGTTCTTC
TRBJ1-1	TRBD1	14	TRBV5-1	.	CASSGGQLNTEAFF	TGCGCCAGCAGCGGGGGACAGTTGAACACTGAAGCTTTCTTT
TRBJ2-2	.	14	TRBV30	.	CAWTGTSYTGELFF	TGTGCCTGGACCGGGACATCTTATACCGGGGAGCTGTTTTTT
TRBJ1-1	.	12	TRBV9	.	CASSQLNTEAFF	TGTGCCAGCAGCCAACTTAACACTGAAGCTTTCTTT
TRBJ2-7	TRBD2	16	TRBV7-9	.	CASSLSEREAPYEQYF	TGTGCCAGCAGCTTATCCGAGCGGGAGGCCCCCTACGAGCAGTACTTC
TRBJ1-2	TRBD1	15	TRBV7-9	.	CASNLQGAQHYGYTF	TGTGCCAGCAACCTACAGGGGGCGCAACACTATGGCTACACCTTC
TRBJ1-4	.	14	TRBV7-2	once	CASSSGGYNEKLFF	TGTGCCAGCAGCTCCGGCGGGTATAATGAAAAACTGTTTTTT
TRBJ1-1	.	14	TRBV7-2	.	CASALGRREAEAFF	TGTGCCAGCGCCTTAGGGAGGAGGGAGGCTGAAGCTTTCTTT
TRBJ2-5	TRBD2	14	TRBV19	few	CASSNLAEGETQYF	TGTGCCAGTAGTAACCTAGCGGAGGGGGAGACCCAGTACTTC
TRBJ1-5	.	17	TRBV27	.	CASSLIFGGTVNQPQHF	TGTGCCAGCAGTTTAATCTTTGGTGGTACAGTCAATCAGCCCCAGCATTTT
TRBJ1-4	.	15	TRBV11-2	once	CASSLDGAANEKLFF	TGTGCCAGCAGCTTAGATGGGGCAGCTAATGAAAAACTGTTTTTT
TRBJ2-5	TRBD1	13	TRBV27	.	CASSRTGKETQYF	TGTGCCAGCAGCCGGACAGGGAAAGAGACCCAGTACTTC
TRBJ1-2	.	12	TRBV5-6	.	CASSRGNYGYTF	TGTGCCAGCAGCCGGGGGAACTATGGCTACACCTTC
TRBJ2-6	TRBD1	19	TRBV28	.	CASSSPWGQGASGANVLTF	TGTGCCAGCAGTTCCCCCTGGGGACAGGGGGCCTCTGGGGCCAACGTCCTGACTTTC
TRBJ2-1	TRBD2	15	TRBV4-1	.	CASSRGLAGANEQFF	TGCGCCAGCAGCCGGGGACTAGCGGGGGCCAATGAGCAGTTCTTC
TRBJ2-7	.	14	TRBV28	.	CASKGGIPSYEQYF	TGTGCCAGCAAGGGGGGGATCCCGAGCTACGAGCAGTACTTC
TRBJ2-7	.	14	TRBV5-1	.	CASSSDGGLYEQYF	TGCGCCAGCAGCTCCGACGGGGGACTCTACGAGCAGTACTTC
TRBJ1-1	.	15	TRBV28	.	CASSFPRGRNTEAFF	TGTGCCAGCAGTTTCCCTCGAGGTAGGAACACTGAAGCTTTCTTT
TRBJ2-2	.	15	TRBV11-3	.	CASSPRRGATGELFF	TGTGCCAGCAGCCCCCGTCGGGGGGCAACCGGGGAGCTGTTTTTT
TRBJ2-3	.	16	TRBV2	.	CASSLQLVLSTDTQYF	TGTGCCAGCAGCCTCCAACTAGTGCTCAGCACAGATACGCAGTATTTT
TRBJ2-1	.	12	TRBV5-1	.	CASSRDYNEQFF	TGCGCCAGCAGCCGGGACTACAATGAGCAGTTCTTC
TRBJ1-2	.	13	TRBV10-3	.	CAISETGFYGYTF	TGTGCCATCAGTGAGACAGGGTTCTATGGCTACACCTTC
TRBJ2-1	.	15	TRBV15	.	CATSRYRDSHNEQFF	TGTGCCACCAGCAGATATCGGGACTCACACAATGAGCAGTTCTTC
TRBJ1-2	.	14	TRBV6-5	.	CASSSYGDHYGYTF	TGTGCCAGCAGTTCGTACGGTGATCACTATGGCTACACCTTC
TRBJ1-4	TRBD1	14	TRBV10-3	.	CAISETGGGEKLFF	TGTGCCATCAGTGAGACAGGGGGGGGTGAAAAACTGTTTTTT
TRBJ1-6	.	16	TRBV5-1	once	CASSPRLSSYNSPLHF	TGCGCCAGCAGCCCGCGGCTTAGCTCCTATAATTCACCCCTCCACTTT
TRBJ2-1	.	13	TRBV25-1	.	CASSVIQYDEQFF	TGTGCCAGCAGTGTCATACAGTACGATGAGCAGTTCTTC
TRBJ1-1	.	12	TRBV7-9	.	CASSLEESEAFF	TGTGCCAGCAGCTTAGAAGAGAGTGAAGCTTTCTTT
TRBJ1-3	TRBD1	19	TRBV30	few	CAWRANQGARFSAGNTIYF	TGTGCCTGGAGAGCAAACCAGGGGGCCCGGTTCAGTGCTGGAAACACCATATATTTT
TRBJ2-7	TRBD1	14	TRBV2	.	CASSHRDRNYEQYF	TGTGCCAGCAGTCACCGGGACAGAAACTACGAGCAGTACTTC
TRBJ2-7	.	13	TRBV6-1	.	CASRETVFYEQYF	TGTGCCAGCAGAGAGACAGTTTTCTACGAGCAGTACTTC